The sequence of this T cell receptor beta chain was determined in a study of T cells of healthy individuals. The germline CDR1 and CDR2 sequences are SQVTM and ANQGSEA. Trimming pared 8 bases from V and 5 bases from J, leaving 15 bases between. The CDR3 has 12 residues. TCRdb re-derived calls from the 5' RACE reads in MiXCR, one entry per CDR3 protein. Here the sample spans about 57,000 distinct CDR3 sequences, 15% to 20% being singletons. This TCR came from a human donor in good health. The chain couples TRBV29-1 to TRBJ1-2; D possibly corresponds to TRBD1 (6 bases). Here the CDR3 DNA reads TGCAGCCCCCGGACAGCGCCTTATGGCTACACCTTC. Translated: CSPRTAPYGYTF.